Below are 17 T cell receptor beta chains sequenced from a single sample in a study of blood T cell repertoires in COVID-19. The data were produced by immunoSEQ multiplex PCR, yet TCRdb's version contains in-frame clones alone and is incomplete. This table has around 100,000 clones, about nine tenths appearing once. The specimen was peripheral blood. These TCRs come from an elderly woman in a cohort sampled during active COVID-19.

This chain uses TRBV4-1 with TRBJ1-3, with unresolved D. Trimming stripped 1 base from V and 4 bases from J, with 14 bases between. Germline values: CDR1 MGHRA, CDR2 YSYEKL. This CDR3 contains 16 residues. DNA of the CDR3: TGCGCCAGCAGCCAAGCGGGGTCGACGGGAGGAAACACCATATATTTT. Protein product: CASSQAGSTGGNTIYF.

The CDR3 DNA reads TGTGCCAGCAGTTTATTTCGGGGGGCAGCCTACGAGCAGTACTTC. It translates to CASSLFRGAAYEQYF. This sequence joins TRBV27 and TRBJ2-7, with a possible D match to TRBD2 (7 bases). Per germline, CDR1 MNHEY and CDR2 SMNVEV (reference sequence). The V end lost 1 base, the J end lost 2 bases, and 12 bases lay between the germline ends. The CDR3 is made up of 15 amino acids.

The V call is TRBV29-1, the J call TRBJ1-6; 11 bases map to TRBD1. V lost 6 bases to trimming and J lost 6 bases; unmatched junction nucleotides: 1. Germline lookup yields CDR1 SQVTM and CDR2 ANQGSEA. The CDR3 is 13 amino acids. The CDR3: CSVGTGGNSPLHF. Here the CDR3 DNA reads TGCAGCGTCGGGACAGGGGGTAATTCACCCCTCCACTTT.

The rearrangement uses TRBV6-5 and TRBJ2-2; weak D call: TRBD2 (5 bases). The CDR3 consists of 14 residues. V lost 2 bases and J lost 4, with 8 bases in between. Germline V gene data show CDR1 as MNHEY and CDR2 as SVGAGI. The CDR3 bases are TGTGCCAGCAGTTACGCGGGTTTCACCGGGGAGCTGTTTTTT. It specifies CASSYAGFTGELFF.

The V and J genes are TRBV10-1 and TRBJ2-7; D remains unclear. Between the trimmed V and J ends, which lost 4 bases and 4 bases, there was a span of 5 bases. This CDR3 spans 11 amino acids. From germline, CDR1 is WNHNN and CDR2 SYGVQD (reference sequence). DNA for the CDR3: TGCGCCAGCAGTGTTTTATACGAGCAGTACTTC. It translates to CASSVLYEQYF.

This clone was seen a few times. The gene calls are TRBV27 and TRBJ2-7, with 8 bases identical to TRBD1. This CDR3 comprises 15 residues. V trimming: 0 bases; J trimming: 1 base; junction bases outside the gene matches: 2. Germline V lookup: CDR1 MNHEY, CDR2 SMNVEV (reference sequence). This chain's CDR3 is CASSLSWTGSYEQYF. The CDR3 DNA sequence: TGTGCCAGCAGTTTATCGTGGACAGGGTCCTACGAGCAGTACTTC.

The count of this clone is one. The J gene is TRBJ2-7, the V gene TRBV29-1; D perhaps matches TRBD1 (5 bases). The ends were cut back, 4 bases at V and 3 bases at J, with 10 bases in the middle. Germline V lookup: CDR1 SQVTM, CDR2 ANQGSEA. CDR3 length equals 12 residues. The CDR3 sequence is CSVVKGLYEQYF. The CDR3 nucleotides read TGCAGCGTTGTTAAGGGGCTCTACGAGCAGTACTTC.

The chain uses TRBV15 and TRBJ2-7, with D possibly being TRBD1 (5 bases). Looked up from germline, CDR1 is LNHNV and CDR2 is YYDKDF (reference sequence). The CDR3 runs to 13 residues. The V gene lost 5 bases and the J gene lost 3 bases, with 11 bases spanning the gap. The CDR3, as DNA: TGTGCCACCAGCTTGAAAACAGGCTACGAGCAGTACTTC. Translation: CATSLKTGYEQYF. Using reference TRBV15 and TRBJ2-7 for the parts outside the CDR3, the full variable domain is DAMVIQNPRYQVTQFGKPVTLSCSQTLNHNVMYWYQQKSSQAPKLLFHYYDKDFNNEADTPDNFQSRRPNTSFCFLDIRSPGLGDTAMYLCATSLKTGYEQYFGPGTRLTVT.

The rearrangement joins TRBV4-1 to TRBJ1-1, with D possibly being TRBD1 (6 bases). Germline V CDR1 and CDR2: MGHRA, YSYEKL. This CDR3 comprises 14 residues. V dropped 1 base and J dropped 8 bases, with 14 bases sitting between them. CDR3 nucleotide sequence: TGCGCCAGCAGCCAAGCGAATAGGGGGACAGAAGCTTTCTTT. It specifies CASSQANRGTEAFF.

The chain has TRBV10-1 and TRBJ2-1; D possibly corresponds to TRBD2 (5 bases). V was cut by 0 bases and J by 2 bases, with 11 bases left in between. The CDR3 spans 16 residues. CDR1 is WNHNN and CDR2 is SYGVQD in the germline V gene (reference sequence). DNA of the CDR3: TGCGCCAGCAGTGAGTCGGTCTCAGCGGCCTACAATGAGCAGTTCTTC. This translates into CASSESVSAAYNEQFF.

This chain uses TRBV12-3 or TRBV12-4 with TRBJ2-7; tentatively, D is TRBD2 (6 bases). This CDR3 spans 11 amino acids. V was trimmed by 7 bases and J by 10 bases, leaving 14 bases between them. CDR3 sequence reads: CASIGSGRQYF. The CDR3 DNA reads TGTGCCAGCATTGGCAGCGGGCGACAGTACTTC.

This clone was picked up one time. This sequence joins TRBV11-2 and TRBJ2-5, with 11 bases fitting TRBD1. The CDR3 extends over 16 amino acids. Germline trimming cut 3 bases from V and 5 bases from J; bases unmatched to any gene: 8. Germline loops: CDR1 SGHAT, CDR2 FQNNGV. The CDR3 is CASSFSRTGGWETQYF. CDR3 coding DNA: TGTGCCAGCAGCTTTTCCCGGACAGGGGGCTGGGAGACCCAGTACTTC.

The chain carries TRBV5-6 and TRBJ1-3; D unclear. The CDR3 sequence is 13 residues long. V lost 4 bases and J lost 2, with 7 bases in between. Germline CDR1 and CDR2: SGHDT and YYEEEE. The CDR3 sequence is CASSSSAGNTIYF. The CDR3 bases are TGTGCCAGCAGCAGCAGCGCTGGAAACACCATATATTTT.

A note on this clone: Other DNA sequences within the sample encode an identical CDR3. The DNA for the CDR3 is TGTGCCAGCTCACCCAGCTCCTACGAGCAGTACTTC. Residues: CASSPSSYEQYF. The V call is TRBV18, the J call TRBJ2-7; D not resolved. Germline V gene data show CDR1 as KGHSH and CDR2 as LQKENI. The V end was cut by 3 bases, the J end by 0 bases, with 3 bases between. CDR3 length: 12 residues.

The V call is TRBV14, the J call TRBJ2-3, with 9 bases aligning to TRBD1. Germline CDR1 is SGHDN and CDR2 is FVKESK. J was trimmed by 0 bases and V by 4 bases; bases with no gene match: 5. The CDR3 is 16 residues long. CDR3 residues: CASSRIDRGSTDTQYF. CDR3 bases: TGTGCCAGCAGCCGGATAGACAGGGGGAGCACAGATACGCAGTATTTT.

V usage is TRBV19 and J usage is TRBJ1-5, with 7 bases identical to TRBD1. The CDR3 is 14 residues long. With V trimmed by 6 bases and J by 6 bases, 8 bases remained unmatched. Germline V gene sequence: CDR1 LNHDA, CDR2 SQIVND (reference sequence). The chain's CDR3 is CASRGQPVGQPQHF. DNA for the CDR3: TGTGCCAGTAGGGGACAGCCGGTGGGTCAGCCCCAGCATTTT.

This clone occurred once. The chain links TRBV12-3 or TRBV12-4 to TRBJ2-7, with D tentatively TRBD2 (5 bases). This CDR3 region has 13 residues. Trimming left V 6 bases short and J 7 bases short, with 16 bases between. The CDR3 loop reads CASRTRSGWEQYF. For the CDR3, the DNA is TGTGCCAGCAGAACCCGCTCGGGGTGGGAGCAGTACTTC.